The entry that follows covers one T cell receptor (beta chain) sequence. This clone's antigen is unknown. Base qualities were left out, and no much larger clone turns up one base away. What the time point label conveys for this sample: week 47, end of study. Every vaccine dose consisted of 300 ug of a 20-mer mutant IDH1 peptide in Montanide, administered subcutaneously together with topical imiquimod. Eight vaccinations were administered to patients in weeks 1, 3, 5, 7, 11, 15, 19 and 23, corresponding to visits V03 through V10. All donors had newly diagnosed IDH1-mutant astrocytomas of WHO grade 3 or 4 that showed loss of nuclear ATRX. The samples were drawn from NOA16, a multicentre, single-arm, open-label phase I trial in Germany that tested a mutant IDH1 peptide vaccine in humans for the first time. Genomic DNA for TCRB sequencing was extracted from EDTA blood using the DNeasy Blood and Tissue Kit.

The data originate from a study of a mutant IDH1 vaccine in newly diagnosed glioma (dated by TCRdb to the early 2020s). A note on the overall study: Vaccination started 4-6 weeks after radiotherapy alone, or was given together with temozolomide cycles in the groups whose treatment included chemotherapy. The roughly 35 treated patients were approximately 62% male and around 40% female, with a mean age of around 40 years. Prior to enrollment, standard therapy consisting of radiotherapy alone, temozolomide alone, or radiochemotherapy with temozolomide had been administered to patients, with the combination being received by most patients. Visit V12 was the week-35 safety follow-up and visit V13 was the week-47 end of study. Peripheral blood samples were drawn at six visits, namely V03 (baseline), V05, V07, V10, V12 and V13. Longitudinal TCRB deep sequencing was done for some 25 treated patients, wherever samples were available for exploratory analyses. What the study reported, not specific to this receptor: The authors stated that sample limitations prevented analyses of patient blood samples from being reproduced. Changes in the top peripheral T cell clonotypes picked up by TCRB sequencing did not appear to be linked to pseudoprogression. PBMC samples for TCRB deep sequencing were selected based on availability. Immune responses induced by the vaccine were seen in more than 85% of patients across multiple MHC alleles.

Library prep was done by the immunoSEQ multiplex PCR assay. Following the manufacturer's protocol, the hsTCRB Kit was used to amplify rearranged TCR beta chain sequences. Sequencing of TCRB libraries was carried out on an Illumina MiSeq. In the original analysis: Demultiplexing, trimming and gene mapping were performed with the kit vendor's proprietary platform. What TCRdb holds here is the immuneACCESS table cut down to in-frame rearrangements. Part of the clones is not present; checked against another copy, under half of the missing clones reflect an unresolved V gene, and the others are unexplained. D and trimming come from the DNA, and the V and J calls and clone size come from that table. The sample profile shows approximately 34,000 clones; more than 70% of them were found once. 2% to 2.5% of the sample comes from the top ten. Taken from the germline V gene, the CDR1 and CDR2 loops are SGHTA and FQGTGA. Trimming takes 0 bases from V and 10 bases from J, and the germline ends sit 13 bases apart. Counted from cysteine to phenylalanine, this CDR3 has 14 amino acids. The sequence is cut down to CDR3 DNA, 42 bases in frame from base 1.

Recombination joined TRBV7-3 with TRBJ2-1, with a tentative D call of TRBD1 or TRBD2, each matching 6 bases. Source: PBMCs, taken from a glioma patient whose treatment included an IDH1 peptide vaccine. The origin of this receptor is a man aged 40-49 years with glioma. The CDR3 region has the sequence CASSLTTGGPEQFF. The bases read TGTGCCAGCAGCTTAACGACCGGGGGCCCAGAGCAGTTCTTC.